The entry below gives a single T cell receptor (beta chain) sequence along with its context. Antigen: not known. With molecular barcodes, quantitative 5'-RACE was used to make the TCR beta libraries. TCRdb reanalysed the 5' RACE reads using MiXCR and keeps one entry per CDR3 protein. The table has about 540,000 distinct CDR3 sequences, 9.5% to 15% seen once. Trimming cost V 5 bases and J 3 bases; bases outside gene matches: 7. Per the germline V gene, CDR1 is GTSNPN and CDR2 is SVGIG (reference sequence). This CDR3 has 14 amino acids. This sample stems from a study of CD8 T cells in ankylosing spondylitis. General study points: The clones that were linked to disease were reported to be significantly enriched in matched synovial fluid samples from ankylosing spondylitis patients. Disease-linked clones were found to be CD8+ and relatively rare in peripheral blood. It appeared that ankylosing spondylitis blood was characterized by a TCR beta motif of several highly homologous variants.

Sequences were obtained from blood, either unsorted or a sorted T cell fraction (not recorded which). This chain links TRBV30 with TRBJ2-7; 10 bases line up with TRBD1. The receptor was derived from a male donor with ankylosing spondylitis. The CDR3 loop reads CAWAFRTGGYEQYF. The CDR3 coding sequence is TGTGCCTGGGCATTCAGGACAGGGGGCTACGAGCAGTACTTC. Full variable domain (outside the CDR3, taken from reference TRBV30 and TRBJ2-7): SQTIHQWPATLVQPVGSPLSLECTVEGTSNPNLYWYRQAAGRGLQLLFYSVGIGQISSEVPQNLSASRPQDRQFILSSKKLLLSDSGFYLCAWAFRTGGYEQYFGPGTRLTVT.